The present T cell receptor beta chain was sequenced within a study of siplizumab effects on memory and regulatory T cells. Notes on the study in general: Alloreactive sequences that could be traced to unstimulated CD4+ memory cells showed a significant reduction under siplizumab.

This CDR3 is 14 amino acids long. V was trimmed by 3 bases and J by 2 bases, leaving 10 bases between them. Germline CDR1 reads LNHNV; CDR2 reads YYDKDF (reference sequence). The table came from immunoSEQ multiplex PCR; TCRdb's copy has only in-frame clones and leaves some out. The table records approximately 94,000 clones, approximately 94% of them present only once. To note about this clone: Its cognate antigen is unknown.

This receptor was identified in a human donor in good health. Source material: CD8+ T cells sorted from blood. The V call is TRBV15, the J call TRBJ1-1, with TRBD1 as a possible D gene (5 bases). The CDR3 here is CATSSPDRNTEAFF. The CDR3 nucleotides are TGTGCCACCAGCAGTCCCGACAGAAACACTGAAGCTTTCTTT. Combining the CDR3 with reference TRBV15 and TRBJ1-1 gives the whole variable domain DAMVIQNPRYQVTQFGKPVTLSCSQTLNHNVMYWYQQKSSQAPKLLFHYYDKDFNNEADTPDNFQSRRPNTSFCFLDIRSPGLGDTAMYLCATSSPDRNTEAFFGQGTRLTVV.